These 4 T cell receptor beta chains came from one sample sequenced in a study of chemoradiotherapy in HPV16-positive cancers. The assay was immunoSEQ multiplex PCR, and TCRdb's table has in-frame clones only and misses some. The table lists some 6,000 clones, around 83% of them singletons, with roughly 40% in the top ten. This material was acquired from a patient who underwent chemoradiotherapy. These receptors were obtained from a human donor with HPV-associated anogenital cancer.

The chain couples TRBV5-8 to TRBJ2-3; TRBD1 matches at 8 bases. Germline V gene sequence: CDR1 SGHTS, CDR2 YDEGEE. This CDR3 is built from 15 residues. V lost 6 bases, J lost 0 bases, and 6 bases stayed unmatched. CDR3 nucleotides: TGTGCCAGCACCTTCTACAGGGGGAGCACAGATACGCAGTATTTT. It codes for CASTFYRGSTDTQYF.

The V and J genes are TRBV5-1 and TRBJ1-1, with a possible D match to TRBD1 (6 bases). CDR3 size: 17 residues. Trimming removed 0 bases from V and 5 bases from J, with 20 bases in between. CDR1 is SGHRS, CDR2 YFSETQ, per germline. The CDR3 DNA reads TGCGCCAGCAGCTTGGCCTTAGGGGGAAGCGTTAGAACTGAAGCTTTCTTT. Amino acid sequence: CASSLALGGSVRTEAFF.

The CDR3 here is CASSQQFPTNEKLFF. CDR3 nucleotides: TGCGCCAGCAGCCAACAGTTCCCAACTAATGAAAAACTGTTTTTT. J is TRBJ1-4 and V is TRBV4-3; D remains ambiguous. Germline V gene sequence: CDR1 LGHNA, CDR2 YSLEER. With 2 bases removed from V and 0 bases from J, the gap between germline ends came to 7 bases. CDR3 length: 15 residues.

Here the CDR3 reads CASSLDGRDRSPLHF. CDR3 nucleotide sequence: TGCGCCAGCAGCTTGGATGGCAGGGATAGGTCACCCCTCCACTTT. This sequence joins TRBV5-1 and TRBJ1-6; D perhaps matches TRBD1 (5 bases). Between the trimmed V and J ends, which lost 0 bases and 10 bases, there was a span of 14 bases. The CDR3 sequence is 15 residues long. Germline V gene sequence: CDR1 SGHRS, CDR2 YFSETQ.